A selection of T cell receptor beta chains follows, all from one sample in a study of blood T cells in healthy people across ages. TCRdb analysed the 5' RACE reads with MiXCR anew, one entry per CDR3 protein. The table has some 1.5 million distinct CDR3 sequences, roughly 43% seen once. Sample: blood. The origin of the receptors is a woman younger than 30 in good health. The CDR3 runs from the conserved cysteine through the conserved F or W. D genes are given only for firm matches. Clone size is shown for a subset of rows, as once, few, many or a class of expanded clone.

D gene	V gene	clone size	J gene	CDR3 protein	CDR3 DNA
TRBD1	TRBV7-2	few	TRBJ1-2	CASTLFRDRSNYGYTF	TGTGCCAGCACCCTTTTCCGGGACAGATCTAACTATGGCTACACCTTC
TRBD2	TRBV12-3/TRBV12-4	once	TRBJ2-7	CASTWGGRQAYEQYF	TGTGCCAGCACCTGGGGCGGGAGGCAAGCCTACGAGCAGTACTTC
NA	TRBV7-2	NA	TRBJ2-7	CASTHAEAYEQYF	TGTGCCAGCACCCACGCAGAAGCCTACGAGCAGTACTTC
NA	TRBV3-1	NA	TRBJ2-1	CASSRVLDNEQFF	TGTGCCAGCAGCCGGGTACTTGACAATGAGCAGTTCTTC
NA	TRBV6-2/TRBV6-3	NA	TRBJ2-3	CASRALGFTDTQYF	TGTGCCAGCAGAGCACTAGGATTCACAGATACGCAGTATTTT
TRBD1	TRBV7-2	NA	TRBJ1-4	CASSSALTGANGEKLFF	TGTGCCAGCAGCTCAGCCCTGACAGGGGCGAACGGCGAAAAACTGTTTTTT
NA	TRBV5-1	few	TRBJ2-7	CASSTLLAGEQYF	TGCGCCAGCAGCACCCTACTAGCAGGCGAGCAGTACTTC
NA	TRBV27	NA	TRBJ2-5	CASSAISWGTQETQYF	TGTGCCAGCAGTGCCATCTCGTGGGGGACCCAGGAGACCCAGTACTTC
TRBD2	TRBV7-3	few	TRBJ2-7	CASSLRLAGAYNEQYF	TGTGCCAGCAGCTTAAGACTAGCGGGGGCCTACAATGAGCAGTACTTC
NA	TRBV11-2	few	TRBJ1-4	CASSRDGVEKLFF	TGTGCCAGCAGTCGAGATGGGGTTGAAAAACTGTTTTTT
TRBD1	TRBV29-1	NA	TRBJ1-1	CSVVPPQGASEAFF	TGCAGCGTTGTCCCCCCCCAGGGGGCCTCTGAAGCTTTCTTT
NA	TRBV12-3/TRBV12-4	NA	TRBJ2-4	CASSRGAFSYKQYF	TGTGCCAGCAGCCGGGGTGCTTTCTCCTACAAGCAGTACTTC
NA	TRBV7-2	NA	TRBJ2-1	CASSFETAYNEQFF	TGTGCCAGCAGCTTTGAAACGGCTTACAATGAGCAGTTCTTC
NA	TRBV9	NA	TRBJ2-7	CASSGAASYNEQYF	TGTGCCAGCAGCGGGGCTGCCTCCTACAATGAGCAGTACTTC
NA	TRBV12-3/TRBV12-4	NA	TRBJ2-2	CASSLVAGVGTGELFF	TGTGCCAGCAGTTTGGTTGCTGGGGTTGGCACCGGGGAGCTGTTTTTT
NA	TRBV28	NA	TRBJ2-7	CASSGLGLYNEQYF	TGTGCCAGCAGTGGACTGGGTCTCTACAATGAGCAGTACTTC
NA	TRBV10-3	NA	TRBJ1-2	CASAGTNSGYTF	TGTGCCAGTGCTGGGACAAATTCTGGCTACACCTTC
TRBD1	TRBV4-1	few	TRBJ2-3	CASSQGMDRLSTDTQYF	TGCGCCAGCAGCCAGGGTATGGACAGGCTTAGCACAGATACGCAGTATTTT
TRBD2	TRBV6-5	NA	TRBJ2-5	CASSPGTSGGVEQYF	TGTGCCAGCAGTCCCGGGACTAGCGGGGGGGTAGAGCAGTACTTC
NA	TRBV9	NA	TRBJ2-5	CASSVIEQETQYF	TGTGCCAGCAGCGTTATTGAGCAAGAGACCCAGTACTTC
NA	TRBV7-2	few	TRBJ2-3	CASSLWGQRGGVTDTQYF	TGTGCCAGCAGCTTATGGGGGCAGAGGGGAGGTGTGACAGATACGCAGTATTTT
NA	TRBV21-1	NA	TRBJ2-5	CASSIDRQGGLDNEQYF	TGTGCCAGCAGCATCGACCGACAGGGAGGCCTGGACAATGAGCAGTACTTC
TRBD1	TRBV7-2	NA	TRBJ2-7	CASSWTGIKSYEQYF	TGTGCCAGCAGCTGGACAGGGATTAAATCCTACGAGCAGTACTTC
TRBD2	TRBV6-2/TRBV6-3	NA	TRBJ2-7	CASSYPPGLAGYNEQYF	TGTGCCAGCAGTTACCCTCCGGGACTAGCGGGATACAATGAGCAGTACTTC
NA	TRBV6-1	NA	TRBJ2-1	CASSPEFRLGPYNEQFF	TGTGCCAGCAGTCCAGAGTTCAGGCTTGGTCCCTACAATGAGCAGTTCTTC
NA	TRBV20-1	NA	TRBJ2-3	CSAREPRYGGSTDMQYF	TGCAGTGCTAGAGAGCCCCGGTATGGGGGGAGCACAGATATGCAGTATTTT
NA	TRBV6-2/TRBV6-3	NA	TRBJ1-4	CASSYSTPRREKLFF	TGTGCCAGCAGTTACTCGACACCACGAAGGGAAAAACTGTTTTTT
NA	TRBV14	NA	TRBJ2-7	CASNQGQRVEQYF	TGTGCCAGCAACCAAGGACAGCGGGTCGAGCAGTACTTC
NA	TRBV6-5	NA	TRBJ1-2	CASSFRPAGHYGYTF	TGTGCCAGCAGCTTCCGTCCGGCAGGGCACTATGGCTACACCTTC
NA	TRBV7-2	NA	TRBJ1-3	CASSLSAGAGNTIYF	TGTGCCAGCAGCCTTAGTGCTGGGGCTGGAAACACCATATATTTT